This TCR beta chain was recorded in a study of CD8 T cells in Susac syndrome. Study-wide background: When their blood was taken, the Susac syndrome patients had either not yet had any therapy, were taking corticosteroids, or were taking intravenous immunoglobulin alone.

General observations from the study: The study acknowledged a relatively small number of individuals in its TCR sequencing and HLA analysis.

The CDR3 contains 17 residues. V trimming: 1 base; J trimming: 0 bases; junction bases outside the gene matches: 5. The V gene's germline CDR1 is LGHNA and CDR2 YSLEER. About this clonotype: No antigen is known for it.

RNA amounts of about 0.5 to 1 ug underwent reverse transcription with random hexamers. The immunoSEQ assay covered 54 Vbeta and 13 Jbeta segments for CDR3. TCRdb reprocessed the immunoSEQ multiplex PCR reads via MiXCR and lists one record per CDR3 protein. The table includes roughly 220,000 distinct CDR3 sequences, about 94% detected once. This chain links TRBV4-3 with TRBJ1-5; 8 nucleotides line up with TRBD1. The sample consisted of CD4+ T cells from PBMCs. This TCR was recovered from a human donor with Susac syndrome. In nucleotides, the CDR3 is TGCGCCAGCAGCCAAGCAACGACAGGGGTTAGCAATCAGCCCCAGCATTTT. It encodes CASSQATTGVSNQPQHF.